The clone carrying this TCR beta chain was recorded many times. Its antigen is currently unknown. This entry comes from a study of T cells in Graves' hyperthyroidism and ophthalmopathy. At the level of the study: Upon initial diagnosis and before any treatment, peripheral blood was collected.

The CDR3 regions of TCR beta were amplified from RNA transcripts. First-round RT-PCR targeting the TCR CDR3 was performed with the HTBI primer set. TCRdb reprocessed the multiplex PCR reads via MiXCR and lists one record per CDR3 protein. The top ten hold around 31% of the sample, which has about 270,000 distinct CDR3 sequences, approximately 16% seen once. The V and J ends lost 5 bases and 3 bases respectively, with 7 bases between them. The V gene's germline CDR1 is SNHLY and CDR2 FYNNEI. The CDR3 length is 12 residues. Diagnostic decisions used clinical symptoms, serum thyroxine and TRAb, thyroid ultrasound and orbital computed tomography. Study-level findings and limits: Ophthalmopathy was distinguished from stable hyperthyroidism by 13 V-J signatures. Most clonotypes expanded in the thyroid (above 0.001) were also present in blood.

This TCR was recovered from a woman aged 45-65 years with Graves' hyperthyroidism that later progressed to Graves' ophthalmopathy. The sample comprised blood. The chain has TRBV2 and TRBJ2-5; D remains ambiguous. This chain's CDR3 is CASSRTKETQYF. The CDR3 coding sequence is TGTGCCAGCAGTCGCACGAAAGAGACCCAGTACTTC.